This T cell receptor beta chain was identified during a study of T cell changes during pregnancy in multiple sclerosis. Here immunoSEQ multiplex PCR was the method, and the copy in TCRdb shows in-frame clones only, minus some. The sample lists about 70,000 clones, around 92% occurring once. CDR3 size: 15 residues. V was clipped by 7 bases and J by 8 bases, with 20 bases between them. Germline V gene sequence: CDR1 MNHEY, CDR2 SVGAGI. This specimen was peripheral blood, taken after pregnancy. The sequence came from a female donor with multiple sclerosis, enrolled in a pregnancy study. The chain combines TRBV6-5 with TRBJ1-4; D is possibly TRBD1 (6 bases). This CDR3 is CASIPLTGNGEKLFF. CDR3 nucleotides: TGTGCCAGCATCCCGCTTACAGGGAATGGGGAAAAACTGTTTTTT.